This TCR beta chain originates from a study of OX40 agonist ivuxolimab in advanced cancers. General study findings and limits: Expanded clones belonging to CD8+ T cells outnumbered, on average, those of CD4+.

Worth noting for this clone: Its antigen is undetermined.

TCRdb keeps only in-frame clones here, not all; method: immunoSEQ multiplex PCR. The sample includes tens of thousands of clones, about 81% of them seen just once. This CDR3 contains 14 residues. The V segment lost 2 bases and the J segment 4 bases; nucleotides outside the gene matches: 4. The V gene's germline CDR1 is SGHKS and CDR2 YYEKEE (reference sequence). The V and J genes are TRBV5-5 and TRBJ1-2; the match to TRBD1 covers 8 bases. This TCR was sampled from an adult with an advanced solid tumor such as melanoma, head and neck, liver or kidney cancer. The material was CD4+ or CD8+ T cells sorted from blood, obtained in a trial of the OX40 agonist ivuxolimab. This CDR3 reads CASSFVQGGYGYTF. The CDR3 region has the DNA TGTGCCAGCAGCTTTGTACAGGGGGGCTATGGCTACACCTTC.